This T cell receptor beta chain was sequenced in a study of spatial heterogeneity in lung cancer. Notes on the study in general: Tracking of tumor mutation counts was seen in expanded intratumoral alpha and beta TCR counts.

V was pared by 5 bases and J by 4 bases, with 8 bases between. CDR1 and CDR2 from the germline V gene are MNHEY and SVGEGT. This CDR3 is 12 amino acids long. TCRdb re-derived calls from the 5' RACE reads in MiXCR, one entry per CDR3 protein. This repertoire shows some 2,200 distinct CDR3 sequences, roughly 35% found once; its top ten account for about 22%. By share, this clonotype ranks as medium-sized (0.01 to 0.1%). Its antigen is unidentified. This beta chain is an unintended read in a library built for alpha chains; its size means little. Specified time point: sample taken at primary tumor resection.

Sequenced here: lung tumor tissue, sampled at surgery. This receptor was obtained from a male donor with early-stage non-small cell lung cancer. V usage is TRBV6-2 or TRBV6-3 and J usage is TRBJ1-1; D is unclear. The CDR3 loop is CASSMVITEAFF. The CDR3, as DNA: TGTGCCAGCAGTATGGTTATCACTGAAGCTTTCTTT.